The next 14 T cell receptor beta chains were all read from a single sample in a study of glioma-infiltrating T cells. Using RNA template, CDR3s of TCR alpha and beta were amplified with iRepertoire arm-PCR. TCRdb ran MiXCR on the multiplex PCR reads and lists one entry per CDR3 protein. The sample has 100,000 to 150,000 distinct CDR3 sequences, more than 20% seen once. The sequenced sample consisted of glioma tissue, nonneoplastic brain tissue, or PBMCs (not recorded which). The receptor source for this set is a human donor with low-grade glioma or glioblastoma, undergoing nonglioma brain surgery, or in good health (not recorded which).

This clonotype was observed many times. The chain is built from TRBV28 and TRBJ2-7; D is uncertain. Germline values: CDR1 MDHEN, CDR2 SYDVKM. The CDR3 extends over 14 amino acids. V was shortened by 3 bases and J by 6 bases, with 15 bases between the two germline ends. The CDR3 DNA reads TGTGCCAGCAGTTTTTTGGTCCAGGCTGGCGAGCAGTACTTC. This translates into CASSFLVQAGEQYF.

This clonotype was counted ten times or more. This chain uses TRBV28 with TRBJ2-7; D gene unclear. CDR1 is MDHEN, CDR2 SYDVKM, per germline. Trimming removed 2 bases from V and 4 bases from J, with 6 bases in between. The CDR3 sequence is 12 residues long. CDR3 DNA: TGTGCCAGCAGTTTACTAGGATACGAGCAGTACTTC. Amino acids: CASSLLGYEQYF.

Of note for this clonotype: A read error may be the cause here, since a much bigger clone is one base away. V is TRBV28 and J is TRBJ2-7, with TRBD1 matching over 8 bases. Losses at the gene ends were 5 bases for V and 5 bases for J; bases not matched to a gene: 17. The CDR3 loop spans 17 amino acids. Germline CDR1 is MDHEN and CDR2 is SYDVKM. For the CDR3, the DNA is TGTGCCAGCAGTACAAGCTACGGACAGGGAGAGTGGAACGAGCAGTACTTC. It translates to CASSTSYGQGEWNEQYF.

The chain's CDR3 is CASSLGQGYDTEAFF. CDR3 sequence (DNA): TGCGCCAGCAGCTTGGGGCAGGGTTACGACACTGAAGCTTTCTTT. The rearrangement joins TRBV5-1 to TRBJ1-1; TRBD1 might be the D (5 bases). The CDR3 has 15 residues. Germline V gene sequence: CDR1 SGHRS, CDR2 YFSETQ. V shed 0 bases and J shed 3 bases, with 12 bases lying between them.

This clonotype turned up a few times. V gene TRBV7-3 combines with J gene TRBJ1-3, with TRBD1 as a possible D gene (5 bases). This CDR3 spans 17 amino acids. Germline CDR1 is SGHTA and CDR2 is FQGTGA. V was cut by 5 bases and J by 0 bases, with 17 bases left in between. The CDR3 coding sequence is TGTGCCAGCAGCGCCACAGGTATCTCAAGCTCTGGAAACACCATATATTTT. Residues: CASSATGISSSGNTIYF.

The rearrangement uses TRBV12-3 or TRBV12-4 and TRBJ1-2; 8 nucleotides align to TRBD1. Trimming at V came to 5 bases and at J to 7 bases, leaving 9 bases not matched to a gene. This CDR3 is 14 amino acids long. The CDR3 loop reads CASSRTGRESGYTF. Written as DNA, the CDR3 is TGTGCCAGCAGTCGGACAGGGCGTGAATCTGGCTACACCTTC.

As for this clonotype: A much larger clone is a single base away; this may be a read error. This rearrangement joins TRBV4-2 to TRBJ2-3; D gene ambiguous. V lost 2 bases and J 1 base, leaving 4 bases between the germline ends. Germline-derived CDR1 and CDR2 are LGHNA and YNFKEQ. This CDR3 is built from 13 residues. CDR3 amino acids: CASSQLGTDTQYF. The CDR3, as DNA: TGTGCCAGCAGCCAACTTGGCACAGATACGCAGTATTTT.

This clonotype occurred many times. The CDR3 DNA sequence: TGCAGTGCTTTCCCGACTAGCGGGAGGGCCGTGGATACGCAGTATTTT. Translated: CSAFPTSGRAVDTQYF. The rearrangement links TRBV20-1 to TRBJ2-3, with 14 bases aligning to TRBD2. From germline, CDR1 is DFQATT and CDR2 SNEGSKA (reference sequence). The CDR3 has 16 amino acids. The J segment lost 6 bases and the V segment lost 5 bases, leaving 10 bases of the junction unmatched.

To note about this clonotype: A single base separates this from a much larger clone, so it may be a read error. The chain is built from TRBV12-5 and TRBJ2-7; possibly TRBD1 for D (5 bases). The CDR3 is 14 amino acids. The germline V gene has CDR1 LGHNT and CDR2 FRNRAP. CDR3 in DNA: TGTGATAGTGGTCCAGGGTCCCGATCCTACGAGCAGTACTTC. Protein: CDSGPGSRSYEQYF. Variable domain in full (rest from reference TRBV12-5 and TRBJ2-7): DARVTQTPRHKVTEMGQEVTMRCQPILGHNTVFWYRQTMMQGLELLAYFRNRAPLDDSGMPKDRFSAEMPDATLATLKIQPSEPRDSAVYFCDSGPGSRSYEQYFGPGTRLTVT.

This clonotype appeared many times. This chain uses TRBV28 with TRBJ2-1; 9 nucleotides line up with TRBD2. Germline CDR1 is MDHEN and CDR2 is SYDVKM. V trimming: 5 bases; J trimming: 6 bases; junction bases outside the gene matches: 23. The CDR3 has 20 amino acids. Written as DNA, the CDR3 is TGTGCCAGCAGTCCCCGACGGCCCGGACTAGCGTACGCCAAGGGCAATGAGCAGTTCTTC. This translates into CASSPRRPGLAYAKGNEQFF.

At least ten counts were recorded for this clonotype. J is TRBJ2-5 and V is TRBV15; D uncertain. V was trimmed by 0 bases and J by 4 bases, leaving 12 bases between them. The CDR3 sequence is 15 residues long. Germline lookup yields CDR1 LNHNV and CDR2 YYDKDF (reference sequence). CDR3 amino acids: CATSRDLGFSETQYF. The CDR3, as DNA: TGTGCCACCAGCAGAGATCTTGGATTTTCAGAGACCCAGTACTTC.

Regarding this clonotype: Compared with germline, one end of the junction differs, possibly owing to a read error. The rearrangement uses TRBV6-2 or TRBV6-3 and TRBJ2-1; either TRBD1 or TRBD2 may fit D (5 bases each). Looked up from germline, CDR1 is MNHEY and CDR2 is SVGEGT. The CDR3 is 14 residues long. As DNA, the CDR3 is TGTGCCGGCAGTAGAGGGGATACCTACAATGAGCAGTTCTTC. Translation gives CAGSRGDTYNEQFF.

For this clonotype: A much larger clonotype is one base distant, so this may be a read error. The V gene is TRBV2, the J gene TRBJ2-3; the match to TRBD2 covers 12 bases. The V gene end was trimmed by 4 bases and the J gene end by 2 bases; junction bases not matched to a gene: 7. The CDR3 covers 17 residues. Germline CDR1 and CDR2: SNHLY and FYNNEI. The CDR3 bases are TGTGCCAGCAGTGGGACTAGCGGGATGGCCCCCACAGATACGCAGTATTTT. The encoded protein is CASSGTSGMAPTDTQYF.

This clonotype was detected only a few times. At one boundary the junction diverges from the germline segment, which might be a read error. This sequence joins TRBV12-3 or TRBV12-4 and TRBJ2-7; the match to TRBD2 covers 10 bases. CDR3 length equals 15 residues. As DNA, the CDR3 is TGTGCCAGCAGTCTAGCGGGAGTTAGCTCCTACGAGCAGTACTTC. Amino acids: CASSLAGVSSYEQYF.